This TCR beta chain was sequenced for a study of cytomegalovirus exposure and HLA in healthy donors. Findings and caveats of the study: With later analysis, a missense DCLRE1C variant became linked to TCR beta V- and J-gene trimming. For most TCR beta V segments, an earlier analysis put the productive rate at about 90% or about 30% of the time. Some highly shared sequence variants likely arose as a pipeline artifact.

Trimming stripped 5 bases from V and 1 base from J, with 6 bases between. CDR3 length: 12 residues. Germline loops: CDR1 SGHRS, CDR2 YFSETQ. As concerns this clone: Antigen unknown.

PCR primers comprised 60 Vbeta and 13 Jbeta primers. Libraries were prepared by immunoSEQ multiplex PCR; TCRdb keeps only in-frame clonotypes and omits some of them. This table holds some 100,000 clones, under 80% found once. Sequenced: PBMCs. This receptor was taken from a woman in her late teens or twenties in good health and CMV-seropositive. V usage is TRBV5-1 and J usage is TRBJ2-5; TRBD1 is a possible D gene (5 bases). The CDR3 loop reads CASSDSQETQYF. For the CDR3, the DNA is TGCGCCAGCAGTGACAGCCAAGAGACCCAGTACTTC.